The source of this T cell receptor (beta chain) is a study of regulatory T cells in long-lasting Graves disease. Turning to the study itself: Graves' patients diagnosed newly had used antithyroid drugs under 3 months.

This CDR3 is built from 15 residues. CDR1 is MNHNS, CDR2 SASEGT, per germline. The V and J ends lost 5 bases and 10 bases, in that order; junction bases with no gene match: 10. CDR3-region Arm-PCR and iRepertoire HTBI primers produced the TCR beta libraries. Original analysis: Across samples, 50 to 65 TRBV and around 14 TRBJ segments were found. TCRdb analysed the multiplex PCR reads with MiXCR anew, one entry per CDR3 protein. The V and J calls here are based on TCRdb, not the publication. This table has about 320,000 distinct CDR3 sequences, 18% appearing once. Noted time point: newly diagnosed GD, antithyroid drugs for less than 3 months. Preparation of the TCR library used RNA extracted from PBMCs. This clonotype was recorded at least ten times. What it binds is not known. Study results and caveats: TRBV28, TRBJ1-2 and TRBJ2-5 were favored in persistent disease. Among the persistent patients, 2,500 to 3,000 public clonotypes were shared, more than the approximately 970 shared among new patients.

The starting material was peripheral blood mononuclear cells (PBMCs), obtained at new diagnosis, from a patient treated with antithyroid drugs. The receptor was isolated from a female donor with Graves disease. The chain recombines TRBV6-1 with TRBJ2-1, with 11 nucleotides matching TRBD2. The CDR3 protein is CASSPGTSGRLEQFF. CDR3 nucleotide sequence: TGTGCCAGCAGTCCCGGGACTAGCGGCCGCCTGGAGCAGTTCTTC.